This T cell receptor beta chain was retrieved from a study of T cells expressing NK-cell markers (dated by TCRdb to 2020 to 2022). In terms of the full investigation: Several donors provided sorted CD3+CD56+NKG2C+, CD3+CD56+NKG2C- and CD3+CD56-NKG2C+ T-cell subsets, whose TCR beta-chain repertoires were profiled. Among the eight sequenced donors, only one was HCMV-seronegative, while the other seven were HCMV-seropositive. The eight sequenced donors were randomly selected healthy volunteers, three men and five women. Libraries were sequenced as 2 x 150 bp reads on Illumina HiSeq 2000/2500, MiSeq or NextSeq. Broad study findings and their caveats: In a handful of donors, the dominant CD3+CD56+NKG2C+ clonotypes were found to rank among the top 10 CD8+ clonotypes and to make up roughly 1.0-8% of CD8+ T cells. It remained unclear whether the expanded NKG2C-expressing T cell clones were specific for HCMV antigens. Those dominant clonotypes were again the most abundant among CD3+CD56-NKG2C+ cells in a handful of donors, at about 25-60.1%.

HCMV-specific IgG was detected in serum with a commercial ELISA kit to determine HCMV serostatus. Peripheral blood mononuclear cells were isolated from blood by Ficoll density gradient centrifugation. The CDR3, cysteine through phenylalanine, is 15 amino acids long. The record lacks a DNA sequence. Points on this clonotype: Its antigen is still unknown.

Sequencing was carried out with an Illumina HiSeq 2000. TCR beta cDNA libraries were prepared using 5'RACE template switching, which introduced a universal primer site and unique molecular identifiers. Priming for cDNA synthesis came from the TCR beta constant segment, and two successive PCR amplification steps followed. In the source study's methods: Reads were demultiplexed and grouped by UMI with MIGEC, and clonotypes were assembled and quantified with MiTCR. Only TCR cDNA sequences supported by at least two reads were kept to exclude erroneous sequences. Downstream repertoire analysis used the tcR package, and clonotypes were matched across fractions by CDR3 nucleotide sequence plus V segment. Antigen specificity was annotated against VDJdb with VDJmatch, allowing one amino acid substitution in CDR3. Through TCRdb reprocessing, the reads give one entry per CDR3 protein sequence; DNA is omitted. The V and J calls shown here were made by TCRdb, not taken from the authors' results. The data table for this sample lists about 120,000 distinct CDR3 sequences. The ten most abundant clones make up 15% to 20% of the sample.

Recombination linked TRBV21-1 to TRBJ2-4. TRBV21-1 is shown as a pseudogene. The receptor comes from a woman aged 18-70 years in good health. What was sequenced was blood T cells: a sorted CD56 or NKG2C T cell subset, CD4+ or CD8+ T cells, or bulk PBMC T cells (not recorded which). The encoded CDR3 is CASSSRDDAKNIQYF.